This TCR beta chain was profiled in a study of blood T cell repertoires in COVID-19. A word on this clone: Sequence at one end of the junction differs from germline and may be a read error.

Original processing methods: Reference gene primers were amplified, and this amplification served to estimate nucleated cell counts. Profiling relied on immunoSEQ multiplex PCR, and the TCRdb table lists in-frame clones only, not all of them. That table supplies the V and J calls and clone size; D and trimming were determined from the DNA. Here the sample spans approximately 350,000 clones, over 75% being singletons. Individuals drawn from around 25 US areas were roughly 18 to 89 years old. Membership in each cohort depended on participant-reported clinical history. Two negative PCRs, clearance, or symptom resolution characterized the recovered Cohort 3 donors. The CDR3 has 16 residues. Germline values: CDR1 SSHAT, CDR2 FNYEAQ (reference sequence).

J is TRBJ2-5 and V is TRBV7-7, with 7 positions matching TRBD2. This TCR was recovered from a woman aged 30 to 39 who had recovered from COVID-19. What was sequenced was PBMCs or T cells enriched from blood (not recorded which). The CDR3 DNA sequence: TGTGCTAGCAGCTTTAGGAAAGCGGGGACCCAAGAGACCCAGTACTTC. It translates to CASSFRKAGTQETQYF.